This is a list of T cell receptor beta chains from one sample in a study of blood T cell repertoires in COVID-19. Using immunoSEQ multiplex PCR, the repertoire was profiled, and TCRdb retains in-frame clones only, with some absent. The repertoire includes roughly 410,000 clones, over 75% of them detected once, and 2% to 2.5% sits in the top ten. Sequenced sample: peripheral blood. The receptor source for this set is an older woman with COVID-19, enrolled during active disease. CDR3s include the opening cysteine and the closing phenylalanine or tryptophan. The order of the fields is clone size, V gene, D gene, J gene, CDR3 protein, CDR3 DNA. The D gene is left open where the match is weak. Rows give clone size only sometimes, using once, few, many, or a class for an expanded clone.

.	TRBV9	TRBD2	TRBJ2-1	CASSATSGGYNEQFF	TGTGCCAGCAGCGCCACTAGCGGGGGCTACAATGAGCAGTTCTTC
.	TRBV2	.	TRBJ1-5	CATSQGNQPQHF	TGTGCCACCTCACAGGGCAATCAGCCCCAGCATTTT
.	TRBV28	.	TRBJ2-7	CASRDTSYEQYF	TGTGCCAGCCGGGACACCTCCTACGAGCAGTACTTC
.	TRBV6-5	TRBD2	TRBJ2-3	CASSSLRAGGTDTQYF	TGTGCCAGCAGTTCCCTCCGCGCGGGGGGCACAGATACGCAGTATTTT
.	TRBV28	.	TRBJ2-7	CASSNMGLYEQYF	TGTGCCAGCAGTAACATGGGACTTTATGAGCAGTACTTC
.	TRBV5-5	TRBD2	TRBJ2-1	CASSFGLAGGLGEQFF	TGTGCCAGCAGCTTCGGACTAGCGGGGGGGCTCGGTGAGCAGTTCTTC
.	TRBV6-5	TRBD1	TRBJ1-5	CASSWTGGYQPQHF	TGTGCCAGCAGCTGGACAGGGGGTTATCAGCCCCAGCATTTT
.	TRBV19	.	TRBJ1-1	CASIATWNTEAFF	TGTGCCAGTATCGCGACTTGGAACACTGAAGCTTTCTTT
many	TRBV10-3	.	TRBJ1-2	CAVGAVNYGYTF	TGTGCTGTAGGGGCAGTGAACTATGGCTACACCTTC
.	TRBV27	.	TRBJ2-7	CASSLSIRAEQYF	TGTGCCAGCAGTTTAAGCATCAGGGCCGAGCAGTACTTC
.	TRBV7-8	.	TRBJ1-3	CASSLAQGSGNTIYF	TGTGCCAGCAGCTTAGCACAGGGTTCTGGAAACACCATATATTTT
.	TRBV5-5	TRBD1	TRBJ2-7	CASSLGWDRAYEQYF	TGTGCCAGCAGCTTGGGGTGGGACAGGGCCTACGAGCAGTACTTC
.	TRBV9	.	TRBJ1-2	CASSVDEALYGYTF	TGTGCCAGCAGCGTAGACGAAGCCCTCTATGGCTACACCTTC
.	TRBV27	TRBD1	TRBJ1-1	CASSGQGGGAFF	TGTGCCAGCAGCGGACAGGGCGGCGGAGCTTTCTTT
.	TRBV5-1	.	TRBJ2-3	CASSLALEGVTDTQYF	TGCGCCAGCAGCTTGGCCTTAGAGGGCGTCACAGATACGCAGTATTTT
.	TRBV27	.	TRBJ2-7	CASSLRAPTGPYEQYF	TGTGCCAGCAGTTTACGAGCCCCCACAGGACCCTACGAGCAGTACTTC
.	TRBV10-1	TRBD2	TRBJ2-7	CASSEARLADEQYF	TGCGCCAGCAGTGAAGCAAGGCTAGCGGACGAGCAGTACTTC
.	TRBV9	.	TRBJ1-6	CASSMTVTSPLHF	TGTGCCAGCAGCATGACAGTTACTTCACCCCTCCACTTT
.	TRBV19	.	TRBJ2-4	CASSQGINIQYF	TGTGCCAGTAGTCAGGGGATAAACATTCAGTACTTC
.	TRBV10-3	TRBD1	TRBJ1-2	CAISPGTGPNYGYTF	TGTGCCATCAGTCCTGGGACAGGCCCCAACTATGGCTACACCTTC
.	TRBV5-1	.	TRBJ2-6	CASSLQSKGAGANVLTF	TGCGCCAGCAGCTTGCAATCCAAGGGGGCTGGGGCCAACGTCCTGACTTTC
.	TRBV6-5	.	TRBJ2-7	CASRPSAGFSYEQYF	TGTGCCAGCAGACCTTCCGCGGGTTTCTCCTACGAGCAGTACTTC
.	TRBV7-3	TRBD2	TRBJ2-3	CASSFGAGTDTQYF	TGTGCCAGCAGCTTTGGAGCGGGGACAGATACGCAGTATTTT
.	TRBV6-5	.	TRBJ1-2	CASRSADGYTF	TGTGCCAGCAGGTCAGCGGACGGCTACACCTTC
once	TRBV5-8	TRBD1	TRBJ1-1	CASSVRQGYRDTEAFF	TGTGCCAGCAGCGTCCGACAGGGGTATCGGGACACTGAAGCTTTCTTT
.	TRBV19	.	TRBJ2-7	CASSSLGASYEQYF	TGTGCCAGTAGTAGTTTGGGGGCCTCCTACGAGCAGTACTTC
.	TRBV3-1/TRBV3-2	.	TRBJ1-4	CASADLGAANEKLFF	TGTGCCAGCGCTGACTTAGGCGCGGCTAATGAAAAACTGTTTTTT
.	TRBV18	.	TRBJ1-1	CASSRSWDFDTEAFF	TGTGCCAGCTCGCGCAGCTGGGACTTTGACACTGAAGCTTTCTTT
.	TRBV3-1/TRBV3-2	TRBD2	TRBJ2-5	CASSQGWGGPQETQYF	TGTGCCAGCAGCCAAGGGTGGGGGGGTCCTCAAGAGACCCAGTACTTC
.	TRBV19	.	TRBJ1-2	CASSISQSYGYTF	TGTGCCAGTAGTATTTCACAGTCCTATGGCTACACCTTC
.	TRBV27	.	TRBJ1-1	CASSLGQGRNTEAFF	TGTGCCAGCAGTTTAGGGCAGGGGAGGAACACTGAAGCTTTCTTT
.	TRBV19	.	TRBJ2-1	CASSYRVDNEQFF	TGTGCCAGTAGTTACAGGGTGGACAATGAGCAGTTCTTC
.	TRBV25-1	.	TRBJ2-4	CASSSQGSKNIQYF	TGTGCCAGCAGTTCTCAGGGCTCCAAAAACATTCAGTACTTC
.	TRBV2	.	TRBJ2-3	CASRSGTRALDTQYF	TGTGCCAGCAGGTCCGGGACACGGGCCTTAGATACGCAGTATTTT
.	TRBV28	TRBD2	TRBJ2-1	CASSSRLAGNYNEQFF	TGTGCCAGCAGTTCTCGACTAGCGGGGAACTACAATGAGCAGTTCTTC
.	TRBV9	TRBD2	TRBJ2-7	CASSVEGSGATYEQYF	TGTGCCAGCAGCGTAGAGGGTAGCGGGGCTACCTACGAGCAGTACTTC
.	TRBV11-2	TRBD2	TRBJ2-3	CASSLVLAATDTQYF	TGTGCCAGCAGCTTAGTGCTAGCGGCCACAGATACGCAGTATTTT
.	TRBV14	.	TRBJ2-7	CASSHNAPPSSYEQYF	TGTGCCAGCAGCCATAATGCACCCCCGAGCTCCTACGAGCAGTACTTC
.	TRBV28	.	TRBJ2-7	CASKRGGFEQYF	TGTGCCAGCAAGAGGGGGGGATTCGAGCAGTACTTC
.	TRBV30	TRBD1	TRBJ1-5	CAWSVNPGGDQPQHF	TGTGCCTGGAGTGTAAATCCAGGGGGCGATCAGCCCCAGCATTTT
.	TRBV30	.	TRBJ1-2	CAWSHNYGYTF	TGTGCCTGGAGCCATAACTATGGCTACACCTTC
.	TRBV11-2	.	TRBJ1-1	CASSLIIDTEAFF	TGTGCCAGCAGTCTGATCATAGACACTGAAGCTTTCTTT
.	TRBV9	TRBD1	TRBJ1-6	CASSVRTGGNSPLHF	TGTGCCAGCAGCGTAAGGACAGGTGGGAATTCACCCCTCCACTTT
.	TRBV15	TRBD1	TRBJ1-4	CATSRPRQGTNEKLFF	TGTGCCACCAGCAGACCCAGACAGGGCACTAATGAAAAACTGTTTTTT
.	TRBV5-5	.	TRBJ2-3	CASSLGLISSTDTQYF	TGTGCCAGCAGCTTGGGACTCATATCTAGCACAGATACGCAGTATTTT
.	TRBV9	.	TRBJ2-7	CASRPTQYEQYF	TGTGCCAGCAGACCGACTCAGTACGAGCAGTACTTC
once	TRBV19	TRBD1	TRBJ1-2	CASSIVGTGYGYTF	TGTGCCAGTAGTATTGTGGGGACAGGCTATGGCTACACCTTC
.	TRBV6-5	.	TRBJ2-5	CASSYGKDSQYF	TGTGCCAGCAGTTACGGGAAGGACTCCCAGTACTTC
.	TRBV11-2	.	TRBJ2-3	CASSLGGQPTDTQYF	TGTGCCAGCAGCTTAGGAGGACAACCGACAGATACGCAGTATTTT
.	TRBV6-5	TRBD1	TRBJ1-1	CASSYASPSGQGQAFF	TGTGCCAGCAGTTACGCGTCCCCCTCGGGACAGGGTCAAGCTTTCTTT
.	TRBV5-1	TRBD1	TRBJ1-2	CASSSDPGQGDYGYTF	TGCGCCAGCAGCTCGGATCCGGGACAGGGGGACTATGGCTACACCTTC
.	TRBV19	.	TRBJ1-2	CASSEHRSYGYTF	TGTGCCAGTAGTGAACACAGGTCCTATGGCTACACCTTC